Listed here are 4 T cell receptor beta chains from one sample, sequenced in a study of cytomegalovirus exposure and HLA in healthy donors. Primers for the PCR totalled 60 Vbeta and 13 Jbeta. TCRdb's copy holds only in-frame clones and misses some; the assay was immunoSEQ multiplex PCR. Here the sample spans approximately 52,000 clones, roughly 77% being singletons. The source material was PBMCs. The receptors stem from a female donor in good health and CMV-seronegative.

This rearrangement joins TRBV13 to TRBJ2-5, with TRBD1 as a possible D gene (5 bases). This CDR3 has 14 amino acids. Per germline, CDR1 PRHDT and CDR2 FYEKMQ (reference sequence). Trimming took 5 bases from V and 4 from J, leaving 14 bases between them. The CDR3 region has the DNA TGTGCCAGCAGCCCCTCAGGGCGACGAGAGACCCAGTACTTC. This codes for CASSPSGRRETQYF.

V is TRBV7-2 and J is TRBJ1-1, with D possibly being TRBD1 (5 bases). CDR1 and CDR2 from the germline V gene are SGHTA and FQGNSA. V gave up 8 bases and J gave up 0 bases, with 19 bases separating them. The CDR3 length is 16 residues. CDR3 coding DNA: TGTGCCAGCGGGACTACAGGTAACCCTATGAACACTGAAGCTTTCTTT. Its translation is CASGTTGNPMNTEAFF.

The J gene is TRBJ1-6, the V gene TRBV7-2; 10 bases agree with TRBD1. Trimming took 3 bases from V and 10 from J; bases not matched to a gene: 6. CDR1 and CDR2 from the germline V gene are SGHTA and FQGNSA. The CDR3 consists of 15 residues. The CDR3 bases are TGTGCCAGCAGCTTCCGGGACAGGGGTGGATCACCCCTCCACTTT. It encodes CASSFRDRGGSPLHF. The whole variable domain, remainder taken from reference TRBV7-2 and TRBJ1-6, is GAGVSQSPSNKVTEKGKDVELRCDPISGHTALYWYRQSLGQGLEFLIYFQGNSAPDKSGLPSDRFSAERTGGSVSTLTIQRTQQEDSAVYLCASSFRDRGGSPLHFGNGTRLTVT.

The V and J genes are TRBV2 and TRBJ1-5; the match to TRBD1 covers 8 bases. The CDR3 loop spans 15 amino acids. Trimming removed 3 bases from V and 6 bases from J; junction bases left unmatched: 7. Germline lookup yields CDR1 SNHLY and CDR2 FYNNEI. The CDR3 region has the DNA TGTGCCAGCAGTGAGTCCAGGGGGCCAGGTCAGCCCCAGCATTTT. Protein: CASSESRGPGQPQHF. The full variable domain, in which reference TRBV2 and TRBJ1-5 provide the parts outside the CDR3, is EPEVTQTPSHQVTQMGQEVILRCVPISNHLYFYWYRQILGQKVEFLVSFYNNEISEKSEIFDDQFSVERPDGSNFTLKIRSTKLEDSAMYFCASSESRGPGQPQHFGDGTRLSIL.